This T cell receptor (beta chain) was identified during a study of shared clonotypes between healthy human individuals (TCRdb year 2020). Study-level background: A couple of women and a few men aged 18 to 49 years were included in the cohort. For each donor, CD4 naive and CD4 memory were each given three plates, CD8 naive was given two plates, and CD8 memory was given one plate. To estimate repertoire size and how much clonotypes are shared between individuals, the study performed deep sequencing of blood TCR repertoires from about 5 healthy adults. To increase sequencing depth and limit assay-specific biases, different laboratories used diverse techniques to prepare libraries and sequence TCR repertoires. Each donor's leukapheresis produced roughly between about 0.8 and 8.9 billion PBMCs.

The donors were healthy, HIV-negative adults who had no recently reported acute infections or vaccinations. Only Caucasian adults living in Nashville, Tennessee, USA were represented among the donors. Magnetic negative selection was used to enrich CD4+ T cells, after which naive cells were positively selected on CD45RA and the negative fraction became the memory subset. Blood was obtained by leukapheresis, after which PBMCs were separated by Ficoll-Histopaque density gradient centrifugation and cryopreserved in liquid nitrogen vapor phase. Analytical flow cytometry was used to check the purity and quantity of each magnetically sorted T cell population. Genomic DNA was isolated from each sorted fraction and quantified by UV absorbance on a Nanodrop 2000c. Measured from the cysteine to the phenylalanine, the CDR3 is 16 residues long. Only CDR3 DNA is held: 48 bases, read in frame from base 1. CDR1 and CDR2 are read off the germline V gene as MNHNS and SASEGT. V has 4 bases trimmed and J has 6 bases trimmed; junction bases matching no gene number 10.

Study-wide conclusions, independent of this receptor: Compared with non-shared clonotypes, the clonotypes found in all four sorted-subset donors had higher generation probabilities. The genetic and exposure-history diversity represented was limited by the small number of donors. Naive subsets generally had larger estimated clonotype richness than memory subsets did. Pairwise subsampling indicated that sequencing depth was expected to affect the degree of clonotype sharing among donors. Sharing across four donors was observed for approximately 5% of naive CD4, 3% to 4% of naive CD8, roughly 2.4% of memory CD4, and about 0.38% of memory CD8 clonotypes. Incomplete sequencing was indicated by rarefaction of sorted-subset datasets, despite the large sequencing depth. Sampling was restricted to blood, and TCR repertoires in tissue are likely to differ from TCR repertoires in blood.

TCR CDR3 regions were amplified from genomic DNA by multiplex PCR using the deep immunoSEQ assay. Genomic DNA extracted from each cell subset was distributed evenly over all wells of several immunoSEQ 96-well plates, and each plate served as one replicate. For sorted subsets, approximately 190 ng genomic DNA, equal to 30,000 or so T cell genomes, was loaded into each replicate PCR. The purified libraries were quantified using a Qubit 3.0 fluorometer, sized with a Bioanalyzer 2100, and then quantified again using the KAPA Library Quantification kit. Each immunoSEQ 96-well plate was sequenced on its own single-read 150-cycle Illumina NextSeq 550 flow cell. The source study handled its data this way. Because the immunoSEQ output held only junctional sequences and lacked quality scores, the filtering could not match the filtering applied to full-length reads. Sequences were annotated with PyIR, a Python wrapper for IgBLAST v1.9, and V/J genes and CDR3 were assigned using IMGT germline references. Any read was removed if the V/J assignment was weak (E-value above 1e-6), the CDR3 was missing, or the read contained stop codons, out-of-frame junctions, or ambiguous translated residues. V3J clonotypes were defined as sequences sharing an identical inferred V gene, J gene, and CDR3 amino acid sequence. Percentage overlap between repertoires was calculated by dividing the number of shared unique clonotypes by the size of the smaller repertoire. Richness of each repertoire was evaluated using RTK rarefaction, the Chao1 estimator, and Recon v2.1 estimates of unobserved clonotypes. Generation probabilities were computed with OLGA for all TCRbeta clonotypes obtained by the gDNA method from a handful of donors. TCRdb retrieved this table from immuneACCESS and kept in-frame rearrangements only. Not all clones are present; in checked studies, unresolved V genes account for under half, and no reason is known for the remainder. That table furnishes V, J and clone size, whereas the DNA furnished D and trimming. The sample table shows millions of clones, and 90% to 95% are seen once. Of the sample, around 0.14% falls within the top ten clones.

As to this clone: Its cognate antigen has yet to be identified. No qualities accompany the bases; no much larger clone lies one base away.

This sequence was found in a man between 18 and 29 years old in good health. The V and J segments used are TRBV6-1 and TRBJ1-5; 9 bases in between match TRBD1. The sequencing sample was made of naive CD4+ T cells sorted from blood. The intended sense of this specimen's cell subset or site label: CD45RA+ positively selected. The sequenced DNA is TGTGCCAGCAGTGCGAAATGGGGACAGGGTGGTCAGCCCCAGCATTTT. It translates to CASSAKWGQGGQPQHF.